The present TCR beta chain was sequenced within a study of T cell responses to AZD1222 COVID-19 vaccine. Study-wide points: Spike-specific TCR breadth and depth were elevated following two AZD1222 doses. Spike regions recognized by vaccine-associated CD4 TCRs spanned the protein, led by 160-218 and 743-854.

Method: immunoSEQ multiplex PCR; TCRdb's copy keeps in-frame clones and lacks some. The data contain under 150,000 clones, 91% of them singletons. With regard to this clone: Its cognate antigen is unknown.

The sample here was peripheral blood, taken 28 days after the second AZD1222 dose. The receptor was isolated from an adult who received the AZD1222 COVID-19 vaccine.

Here the CDR3 reads CASSSRPNRVSSGANVLTF. The DNA for the CDR3 is TGTGCCAGCAGCTCGAGGCCGAACAGGGTTAGCTCTGGGGCCAACGTCCTGACTTTC. The V call is TRBV5-4, the J call TRBJ2-6; TRBD1 is a possible D gene (6 bases). V was clipped by 3 bases and J by 0 bases, with 19 bases between them. The germline CDR1 and CDR2 sequences are SGHNT and YYREEE (reference sequence). The CDR3 sequence is 19 residues long.